The 21 T cell receptor beta chains reported below all come from one sample, sequenced in a study of cytomegalovirus exposure and HLA in healthy donors. Sequencing was performed with immunoSEQ multiplex PCR; in TCRdb, only in-frame clones are kept and a portion is missing. The sample has roughly 300,000 clones; roughly 90% are singletons. Sequencing was done on a sample of PBMCs. These receptors were taken from a woman between 18 and 30 years old in good health and CMV-seronegative.

The chain uses TRBV4-1 and TRBJ2-7; 7 bases line up with TRBD1. The CDR3 consists of 15 residues. Germline CDR1 is MGHRA and CDR2 is YSYEKL. Trimming cost V 4 bases and J 2 bases; bases outside gene matches: 8. The CDR3 nucleotides are TGCGCCAGCAGCCCCCAGTGGGGGACAGCCTACGAGCAGTACTTC. It yields the protein CASSPQWGTAYEQYF.

CDR3 in amino acids: CASSSVVGLNSYEQYF. CDR3 sequence (DNA): TGTGCCAGCAGCTCCGTCGTGGGCCTCAACTCCTACGAGCAGTACTTC. The chain recombines TRBV7-9 with TRBJ2-7; no clear D gene. CDR1 is SEHNR, CDR2 FQNEAQ, per germline (reference sequence). This CDR3 has 16 residues. The V and J ends lost 4 bases and 0 bases respectively, with 16 bases between them.

The V and J genes are TRBV4-1 and TRBJ2-6, with unresolved D. Germline V gene lookup returns CDR1 MGHRA and CDR2 YSYEKL. This CDR3 is 16 amino acids long. Trimming took 1 base from V and 2 from J, leaving 9 bases between them. The CDR3 loop is CASSQGFQTGANVLTF. As DNA, the CDR3 is TGCGCCAGCAGCCAAGGTTTTCAGACTGGGGCCAACGTCCTGACTTTC.

The chain recombines TRBV6-5 with TRBJ1-4, with TRBD1 matching 7 bases. CDR3 length: 15 amino acids. Germline V gene sequence: CDR1 MNHEY, CDR2 SVGAGI. The V gene end was trimmed by 5 bases and the J gene end by 4 bases; junction bases not matched to a gene: 7. The CDR3 nucleotides read TGTGCCAGCAGTGCCGGGACAGCTGATAATGAAAAACTGTTTTTT. Protein product: CASSAGTADNEKLFF.

The V and J genes are TRBV18 and TRBJ1-1; TRBD1 matches at 11 bases. The CDR3 extends over 16 amino acids. After removal of 0 bases from V and 1 base from J, the junction contained 1 base not matched to a gene. CDR1 and CDR2 (germline): KGHSH, LQKENI. The CDR3 spells CASSPPGQGGNTEAFF. The CDR3 nucleotides read TGTGCCAGCTCACCACCGGGACAGGGGGGGAACACTGAAGCTTTCTTT.

The genes are TRBV5-8 and TRBJ1-1; no reliable D call. This CDR3 spans 13 amino acids. V shed 4 bases and J shed 4 bases, with 11 bases lying between them. Germline V gives CDR1 SGHTS, CDR2 YDEGEE. The DNA of the CDR3 is TGTGCCAGCAGCAGCCTAGGAGGCACTGAAGCTTTCTTT. It encodes CASSSLGGTEAFF.

Concerning this clone itself: This sample also contains other DNA sequences that code for the same CDR3. V and J are TRBV18 and TRBJ2-7; 7 nucleotides align to TRBD2. Losses at the gene ends were 6 bases for V and 2 bases for J; bases not matched to a gene: 4. Per germline, CDR1 KGHSH and CDR2 LQKENI. There are 13 residues in the CDR3. The CDR3 here is CASSPTSAYEQYF. CDR3 DNA: TGTGCCAGCTCCCCAACTAGCGCCTACGAGCAGTACTTC.

The chain carries TRBV19 and TRBJ2-7; TRBD1 agrees at 9 bases. The CDR3 runs 15 residues. V lost 1 base to trimming and J lost 5 bases; unmatched junction nucleotides: 6. Germline V lookup: CDR1 LNHDA, CDR2 SQIVND (reference sequence). The CDR3 protein is CASSIVGQGSHEQYF. The CDR3 nucleotides read TGTGCCAGTAGTATAGTAGGACAGGGGAGCCACGAGCAGTACTTC.

The CDR3: CASSPGQGLSYEQYF. In DNA, the CDR3 is TGTGCCAGCTCACCCGGACAGGGTTTGTCCTACGAGCAGTACTTC. V gene TRBV18 combines with J gene TRBJ2-7; 8 bases match TRBD1. The V gene's germline CDR1 is KGHSH and CDR2 LQKENI. The CDR3 has 15 residues. V was pared by 3 bases and J by 1 base, with 5 bases of the junction left unmatched.

The chain joins TRBV19 to TRBJ2-7, with no clear D. The CDR3 covers 12 residues. V dropped 4 bases and J dropped 6 bases, with 10 bases sitting between them. Germline CDR1 reads LNHDA; CDR2 reads SQIVND (reference sequence). CDR3 DNA: TGTGCCAGTAGTACCGAGGTAGGCGAGCAGTACTTC. This encodes CASSTEVGEQYF.

This clone was seen just once. The J gene is TRBJ2-7, the V gene TRBV6-5, with TRBD1 identical over 8 bases. Germline assignment: CDR1 MNHEY and CDR2 SVGAGI. The CDR3 is 14 amino acids. Trimming cost V 0 bases and J 3 bases; bases outside gene matches: 1. The CDR3 sequence: CASSYSQGDYEQYF. CDR3 sequence (DNA): TGTGCCAGCAGTTACTCACAGGGGGACTACGAGCAGTACTTC.

The chain employs TRBV18 and TRBJ2-7; 7 positions agree with TRBD2. CDR3 length equals 14 residues. In germline, CDR1 is KGHSH, CDR2 LQKENI. V shed 1 base and J 0 bases; nucleotides not matched to a gene: 0. Written as DNA, the CDR3 is TGTGCCAGCTCACCACGGGAGGGCTCCTACGAGCAGTACTTC. This encodes CASSPREGSYEQYF.

J is TRBJ1-1 and V is TRBV4-1, with 7 bases lining up with TRBD1. The CDR3 loop spans 18 amino acids. The junction had 11 bases not matched to a gene; V was cut back by 1 base and J by 0 bases. Germline V gene lookup returns CDR1 MGHRA and CDR2 YSYEKL. CDR3 region: CASSQARPGQHLNTEAFF. The CDR3 DNA is TGCGCCAGCAGCCAAGCCCGCCCGGGACAGCATTTGAACACTGAAGCTTTCTTT.

The chain joins TRBV6-5 to TRBJ2-1, with no clear D. CDR3 length equals 14 residues. The germline V and J ends were trimmed by 0 bases and 2 bases, with 5 bases remaining between them. In germline, CDR1 is MNHEY, CDR2 SVGAGI. The CDR3 here is CASSYSAAYNEQFF. The CDR3 nucleotides are TGTGCCAGCAGTTACTCGGCAGCCTACAATGAGCAGTTCTTC.

This chain connects TRBV5-4 to TRBJ1-2; D not resolved. This CDR3 comprises 15 residues. The V gene's germline CDR1 is SGHNT and CDR2 YYREEE (reference sequence). Trimming removed 4 bases at V and 8 bases at J, with 21 bases between. CDR3 coding DNA: TGTGCCAGCAGCCCCCAACAGCCAAATCAGCAGGGCTACACCTTC. Translation gives CASSPQQPNQQGYTF. The full variable domain, its missing parts supplied by reference TRBV5-4 and TRBJ1-2, is ETGVTQSPTHLIKTRGQQVTLRCSSQSGHNTVSWYQQALGQGPQFIFQYYREEENGRGNFPPRFSGLQFPNYSSELNVNALELDDSALYLCASSPQQPNQQGYTFGSGTRLTVV.

The table lists this clone with a few counts. This chain connects TRBV18 to TRBJ1-5, with D tentatively TRBD1 (6 bases). The CDR3 has 14 amino acids. V gave up 4 bases and J gave up 5 bases, with 12 bases separating them. Germline CDR1 is KGHSH and CDR2 is LQKENI. DNA for the CDR3: TGTGCCAGCTCACTAGGACAGTCCGATCAGCCCCAGCATTTT. It yields the protein CASSLGQSDQPQHF.

The chain couples TRBV7-9 to TRBJ2-7; 10 positions agree with TRBD2. Germline CDR1 is SEHNR and CDR2 is FQNEAQ (reference sequence). CDR3 length: 15 amino acids. V trimming: 5 bases; J trimming: 3 bases; junction bases outside the gene matches: 7. CDR3 sequence: CASSPLAGDIYEQYF. In DNA form, the CDR3 reads TGTGCCAGCAGCCCCCTAGCGGGAGACATCTACGAGCAGTACTTC.

This chain links TRBV2 with TRBJ2-2, with D possibly TRBD2 on 6 matching bases. The CDR3 loop spans 14 amino acids. The germline CDR1 and CDR2 sequences are SNHLY and FYNNEI. The V and J ends lost 4 bases and 0 bases respectively, with 6 bases between them. This chain's CDR3 is CASSAGANTGELFF. CDR3 in DNA: TGTGCCAGCAGTGCGGGGGCGAACACCGGGGAGCTGTTTTTT.

The chain joins TRBV11-2 to TRBJ2-3; the match to TRBD2 covers 8 bases. The CDR3 runs to 17 residues. The germline gives CDR1 SGHAT, CDR2 FQNNGV. V was pared by 5 bases and J by 0 bases, with 10 bases of the junction left unmatched. The CDR3 DNA reads TGTGCCAGCAGCCCTGGTTGGCTAGCGGGCAGCACAGATACGCAGTATTTT. Translated: CASSPGWLAGSTDTQYF.

V and J are TRBV11-3 and TRBJ2-7; D possibly corresponds to TRBD1 (5 bases). The CDR3 loop spans 13 amino acids. The V gene lost 5 bases and the J gene lost 2 bases, with 10 bases spanning the gap. Per germline, CDR1 SGHNT and CDR2 YENEEA. DNA for the CDR3: TGTGCCAGCAGCCCCAGGGCCACCTACGAGCAGTACTTC. It yields the protein CASSPRATYEQYF.

This rearrangement joins TRBV6-5 to TRBJ1-1, with 7 bases identical to TRBD1. This CDR3 comprises 15 residues. Germline V gives CDR1 MNHEY, CDR2 SVGAGI. Losses at the gene ends were 0 bases for V and 0 bases for J; bases not matched to a gene: 1. CDR3 residues: CASSYSTGLNTEAFF. The CDR3 region has the DNA TGTGCCAGCAGTTACTCGACAGGGTTGAACACTGAAGCTTTCTTT.